This T cell receptor beta chain originates from a study of shared clonotypes between healthy human individuals. Study results and caveats: It was only blood that was sampled, and tissue repertoires likely differ.

Some clones are missing from TCRdb's copy, which holds only in-frame ones; the method was immunoSEQ multiplex PCR. Of approximately 2.1 million clones detected, about 92% appear once; the ten largest clones hold around 0.4%. As to this clone: Its antigen is unidentified.

Germline V lookup: CDR1 MNHEY, CDR2 SMNVEV (reference sequence). The CDR3 is made up of 15 amino acids. V was clipped by 5 bases and J by 7 bases; unmatched bases: 12. The origin of this receptor is a man between 18 and 29 years old in good health. Some clones in this sample may be carry-over from other donors' samples. The genes are TRBV27 and TRBJ1-2, with 8 bases that match TRBD1. The sequenced material came from naive CD4+ T cells from PBMCs. This sample's subset: CD45RA+ positively selected. CDR3 DNA: TGTGCCAGCAGTCCCGACCGACAGGGGTCTGGTGGCTACACCTTC. This encodes CASSPDRQGSGGYTF.